This T cell receptor (beta chain) is from a study of control samples from healthy donors and cancer patients (dated by TCRdb to between 2020 and 2021). V lost 4 bases and J lost 5 bases; the stretch between them is 19 bases long. Including cysteine and phenylalanine, the CDR3 has 16 amino acids. Of all the DNA, just the CDR3 is kept, 48 bases in frame from base 1. Via the germline V gene, CDR1 is LGHNA and CDR2 YSLEER. Libraries were made using the immunoSEQ multiplex PCR assay. The table comes from immuneACCESS by way of TCRdb, which keeps in-frame sequences with V and J called. Part of the clones is missing from these tables; in studies checked, under half for an unresolved V gene and the rest for unknown reasons. The sample table holds under 200,000 clones, of which 85% to 95% were seen once. Under 8.5% of the sample rests with the top ten. Notes on this clone: What antigen it recognizes has not been identified. No base quality values were provided; no much bigger clone lies one nucleotide off.

Source material: blood. Recombination connected TRBV4-3 to TRBJ2-3; a tentative D match to TRBD2 spans 6 bases. This sequence originates from a middle-aged woman in good health. The CDR3 region: CASSRTRTRAGDTQYF. The bases are TGCGCCAGCAGCCGCACCCGGACTCGAGCGGGAGATACGCAGTATTTT.